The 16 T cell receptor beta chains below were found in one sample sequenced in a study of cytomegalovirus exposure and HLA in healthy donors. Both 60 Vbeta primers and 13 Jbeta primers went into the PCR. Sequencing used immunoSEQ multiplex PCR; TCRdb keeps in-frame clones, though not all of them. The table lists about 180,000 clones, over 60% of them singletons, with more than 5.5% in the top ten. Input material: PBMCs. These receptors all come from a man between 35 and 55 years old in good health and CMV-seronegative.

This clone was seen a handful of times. The CDR3 region has the DNA TGTGCCAGCAGCCATTCAGGGCTGGGAACAGATACGCAGTATTTT. Residues: CASSHSGLGTDTQYF. The chain combines TRBV11-3 with TRBJ2-3; D perhaps matches TRBD1 (5 bases). CDR1 and CDR2 from the germline V gene are SGHNT and YENEEA. CDR3 length equals 15 residues. Trimming removed 5 bases from V and 3 bases from J, with 15 bases in between.

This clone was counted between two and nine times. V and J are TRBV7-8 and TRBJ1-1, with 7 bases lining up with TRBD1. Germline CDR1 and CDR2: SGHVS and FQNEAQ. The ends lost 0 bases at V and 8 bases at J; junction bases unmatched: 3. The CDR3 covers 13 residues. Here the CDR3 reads CASSLAGTAEAFF. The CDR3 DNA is TGTGCCAGCAGCTTAGCCGGGACAGCCGAAGCTTTCTTT.

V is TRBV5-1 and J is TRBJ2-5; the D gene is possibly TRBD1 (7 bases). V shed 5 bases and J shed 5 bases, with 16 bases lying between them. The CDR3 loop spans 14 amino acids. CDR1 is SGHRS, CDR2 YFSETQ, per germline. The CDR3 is CASSRQTGTETQYF. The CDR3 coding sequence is TGCGCCAGCAGTAGGCAGACAGGGACTGAGACCCAGTACTTC.

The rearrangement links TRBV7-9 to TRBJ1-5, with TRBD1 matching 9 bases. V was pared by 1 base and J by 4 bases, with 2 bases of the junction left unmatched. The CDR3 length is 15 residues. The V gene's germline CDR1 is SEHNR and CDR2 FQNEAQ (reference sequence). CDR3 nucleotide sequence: TGTGCCAGCAGCTTAGGGACAGGGGAAAATCAGCCCCAGCATTTT. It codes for CASSLGTGENQPQHF.

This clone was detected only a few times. CDR3 nucleotides: TGTGCCAGCAGTCCCACTAGCGGGGAGCAGTTCTTC. It yields the protein CASSPTSGEQFF. The gene calls are TRBV6-6 and TRBJ2-1; 9 nucleotides align to TRBD2. The CDR3 has 12 amino acids. Looked up from germline, CDR1 is MNHNY and CDR2 is SVGAGI (reference sequence). The J segment lost 10 bases and the V segment lost 5 bases, leaving 3 bases of the junction unmatched.

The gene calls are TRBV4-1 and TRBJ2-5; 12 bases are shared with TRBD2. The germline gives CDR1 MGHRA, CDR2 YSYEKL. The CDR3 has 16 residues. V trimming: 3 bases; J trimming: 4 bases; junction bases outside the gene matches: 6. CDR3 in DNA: TGCGCCAGCAGCCAGGAGACTAGCGGGGGTGCAGAGACCCAGTACTTC. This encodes CASSQETSGGAETQYF.

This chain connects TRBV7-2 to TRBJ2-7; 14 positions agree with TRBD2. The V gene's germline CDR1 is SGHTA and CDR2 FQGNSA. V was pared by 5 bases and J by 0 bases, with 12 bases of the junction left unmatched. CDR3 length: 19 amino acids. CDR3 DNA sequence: TGTGCCAGCAGCCGGCCGGCCGGGACTAGCGGGGGCCCCTCCTACGAGCAGTACTTC. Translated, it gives CASSRPAGTSGGPSYEQYF.

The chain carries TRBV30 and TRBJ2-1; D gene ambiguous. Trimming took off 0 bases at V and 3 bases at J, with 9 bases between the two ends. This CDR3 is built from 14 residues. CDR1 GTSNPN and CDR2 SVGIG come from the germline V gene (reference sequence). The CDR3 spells CAWSVERYYNEQFF. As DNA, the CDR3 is TGTGCCTGGAGTGTCGAGAGATACTACAATGAGCAGTTCTTC.

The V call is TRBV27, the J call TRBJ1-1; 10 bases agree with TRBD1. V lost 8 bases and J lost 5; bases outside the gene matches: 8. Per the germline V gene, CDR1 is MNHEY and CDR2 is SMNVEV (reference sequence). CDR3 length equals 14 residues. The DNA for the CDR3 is TGTGCCAGCGGTGGGGGACAGGGGAGGACTGAAGCTTTCTTT. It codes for CASGGGQGRTEAFF.

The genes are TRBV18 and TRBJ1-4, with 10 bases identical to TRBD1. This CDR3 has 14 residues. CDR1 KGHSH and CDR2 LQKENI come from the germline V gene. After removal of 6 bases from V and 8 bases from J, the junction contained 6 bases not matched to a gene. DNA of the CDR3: TGTGCCAGCTCCGGGGACAGGGGCGAAGAAAAACTGTTTTTT. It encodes CASSGDRGEEKLFF.

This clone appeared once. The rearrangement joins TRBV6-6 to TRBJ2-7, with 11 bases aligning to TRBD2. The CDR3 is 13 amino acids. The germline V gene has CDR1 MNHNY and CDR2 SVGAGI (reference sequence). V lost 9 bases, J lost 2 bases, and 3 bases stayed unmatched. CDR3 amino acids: CASGTSGPYEQYF. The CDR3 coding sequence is TGTGCCAGTGGGACTAGCGGTCCCTACGAGCAGTACTTC.

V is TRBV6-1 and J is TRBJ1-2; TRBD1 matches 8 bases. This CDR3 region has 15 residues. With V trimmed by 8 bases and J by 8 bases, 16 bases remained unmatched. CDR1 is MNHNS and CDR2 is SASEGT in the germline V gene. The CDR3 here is CASLMNQGATRGYTF. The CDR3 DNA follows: TGTGCCAGCCTTATGAACCAGGGGGCTACGCGGGGCTACACCTTC.

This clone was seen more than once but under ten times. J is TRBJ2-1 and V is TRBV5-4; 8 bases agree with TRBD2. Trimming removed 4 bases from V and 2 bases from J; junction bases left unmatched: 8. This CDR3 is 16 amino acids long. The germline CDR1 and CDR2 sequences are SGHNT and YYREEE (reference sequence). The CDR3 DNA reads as TGTGCCAGCAGCACAGCCAGCGGGGGAACCTACAATGAGCAGTTCTTC. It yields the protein CASSTASGGTYNEQFF.

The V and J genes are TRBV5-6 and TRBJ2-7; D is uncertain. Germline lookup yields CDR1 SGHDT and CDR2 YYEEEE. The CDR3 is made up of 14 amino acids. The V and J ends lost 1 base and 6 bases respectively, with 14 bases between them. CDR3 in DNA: TGTGCCAGCAGCTTGCGGCTCGCCTGGGCCGAGCAGTACTTC. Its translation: CASSLRLAWAEQYF. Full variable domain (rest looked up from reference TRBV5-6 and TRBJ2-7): DAGVTQSPTHLIKTRGQQVTLRCSPKSGHDTVSWYQQALGQGPQFIFQYYEEEERQRGNFPDRFSGHQFPNYSSELNVNALLLGDSALYLCASSLRLAWAEQYFGPGTRLTVT.

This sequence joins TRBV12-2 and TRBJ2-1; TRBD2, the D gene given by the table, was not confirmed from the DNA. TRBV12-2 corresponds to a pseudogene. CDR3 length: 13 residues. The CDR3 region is CASTSGGRNEQFF. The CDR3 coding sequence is TGTGCAAGTACTAGCGGAGGAAGGAATGAGCAGTTCTTC.

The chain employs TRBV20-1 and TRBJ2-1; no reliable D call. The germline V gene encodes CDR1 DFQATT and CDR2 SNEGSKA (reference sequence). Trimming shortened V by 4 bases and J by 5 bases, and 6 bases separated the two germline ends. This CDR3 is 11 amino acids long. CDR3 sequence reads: CSATPHNEQFF. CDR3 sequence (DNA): TGCAGTGCTACTCCCCACAATGAGCAGTTCTTC.